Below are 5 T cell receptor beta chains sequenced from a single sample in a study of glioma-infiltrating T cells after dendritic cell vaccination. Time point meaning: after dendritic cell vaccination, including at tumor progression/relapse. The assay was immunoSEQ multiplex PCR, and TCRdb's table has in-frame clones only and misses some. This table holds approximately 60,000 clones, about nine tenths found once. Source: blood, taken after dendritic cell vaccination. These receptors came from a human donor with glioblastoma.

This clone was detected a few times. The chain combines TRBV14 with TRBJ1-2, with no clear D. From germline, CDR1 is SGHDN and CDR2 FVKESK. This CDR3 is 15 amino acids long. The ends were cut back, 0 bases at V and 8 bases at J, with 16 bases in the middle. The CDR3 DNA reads TGTGCCAGCAGCCAAGAGTCGGGAAAAGTTTGGGGCTACACCTTC. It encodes CASSQESGKVWGYTF.

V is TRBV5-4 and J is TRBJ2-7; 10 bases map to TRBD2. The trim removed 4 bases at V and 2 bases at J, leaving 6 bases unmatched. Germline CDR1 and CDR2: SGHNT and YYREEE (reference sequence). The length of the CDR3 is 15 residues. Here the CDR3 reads CASSLLAGGPYEQYF. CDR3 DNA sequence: TGTGCCAGCAGCCTATTAGCGGGGGGTCCCTACGAGCAGTACTTC.

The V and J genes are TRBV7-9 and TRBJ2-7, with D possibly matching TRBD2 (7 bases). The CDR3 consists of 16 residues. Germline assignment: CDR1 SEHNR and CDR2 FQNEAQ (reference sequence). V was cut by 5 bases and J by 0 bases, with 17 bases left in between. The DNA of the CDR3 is TGTGCCAGCAGCCGAGAGGGAGGGGGTGTCTCCTACGAGCAGTACTTC. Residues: CASSREGGGVSYEQYF.

CDR3 nucleotide sequence: TGTGCCAGCAGCTTGGGCGGGAGGGCCGCAAATGAGCAGTTCTTC. Residues: CASSLGGRAANEQFF. The V and J genes are TRBV7-2 and TRBJ2-1; 9 bases are shared with TRBD2. V shed 3 bases, J shed 7 bases, and the junction held 7 bases outside the gene matches. This CDR3 comprises 15 residues. Germline-derived CDR1 and CDR2 are SGHTA and FQGNSA.

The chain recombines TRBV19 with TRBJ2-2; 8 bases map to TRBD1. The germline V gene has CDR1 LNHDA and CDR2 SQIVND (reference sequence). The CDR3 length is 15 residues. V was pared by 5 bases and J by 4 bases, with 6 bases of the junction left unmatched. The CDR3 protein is CASSFITGGTGELFF. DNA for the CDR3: TGTGCCAGTAGTTTTATTACAGGGGGCACCGGGGAGCTGTTTTTT. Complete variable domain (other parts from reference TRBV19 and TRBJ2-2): DGGITQSPKYLFRKEGQNVTLSCEQNLNHDAMYWYRQDPGQGLRLIYYSQIVNDFQKGDIAEGYSVSREKKESFPLTVTSAQKNPTAFYLCASSFITGGTGELFFGEGSRLTVL.